This T cell receptor beta chain originates from a study of CD8 T cells in Susac syndrome. Notes on the study in general: The TCR sequencing and HLA analysis in the study involved a relatively small number of individuals, as the study acknowledged.

Each multiple sclerosis control was a treatment-naive patient with relapsing-remitting disease that was either stable or active. The CD8+ and CD4+ T cells were negatively isolated, with the TEMRA cells enriched by FACS. Trimming pared 5 bases from V and 8 bases from J, leaving 19 bases between. CDR1 and CDR2 (germline): PRHDT, FYEKMQ (reference sequence). This CDR3 region has 15 residues. Regarding this clonotype: Its specificity is not known.

RNA totalling roughly 0.45 to 1 ug underwent reverse transcription with random hexamers. Coverage of TCR beta CDR3 amplification by immunoSEQ multiplex PCR extended to 54 Vbeta and 13 Jbeta. MiXCR was run by TCRdb on the immunoSEQ multiplex PCR reads, yielding one entry per CDR3 protein. Here the sample spans some 100,000 distinct CDR3 sequences, 85% to 95% being singletons. Sequencing was performed on CD4+ T cells from PBMCs. This TCR was sampled from a human donor with multiple sclerosis. The rearrangement joins TRBV13 to TRBJ2-1; D is ambiguous. CDR3 sequence reads: CASSTSEAERDEQFF. In nucleotides, the CDR3 is TGTGCCAGCAGCACCTCCGAGGCCGAACGGGATGAGCAGTTCTTC. Together with reference TRBV13 and TRBJ2-1, the CDR3 gives the full variable domain: AAGVIQSPRHLIKEKRETATLKCYPIPRHDTVYWYQQGPGQDPQFLISFYEKMQSDKGSIPDRFSAQQFSDYHSELNMSSLELGDSALYFCASSTSEAERDEQFFGPGTRLTVL.